The clone carrying this T cell receptor beta chain was seen at least ten times. CDR3 length: 15 amino acids. The junction had 1 base not matched to a gene; V was cut back by 2 bases and J by 4 bases. Per the germline V gene, CDR1 is SGDLS and CDR2 is YYNGEE. The TCRbeta library incorporated unique molecular identifiers. TCRdb reprocessed the PCR reads with MiXCR, giving one entry per CDR3 protein. Of about 490,000 distinct CDR3 sequences listed, roughly 10% are singletons. This sample stems from a study of T-cell reconstitution after alpha-beta-depleted transplantation in children. The TCR originated in a child aged 2-15 years with inherited bone marrow failure, due to receive a stem cell transplant. Source: PBMCs, taken before TCRalphabeta/CD19-depleted stem cell transplant. The V call is TRBV9, the J call TRBJ2-5, with 14 bases identical to TRBD2. CDR3 region: CASSVGLAGVETQYF. Here the CDR3 DNA reads TGTGCCAGCAGCGTGGGACTAGCGGGAGTAGAGACCCAGTACTTC. Full variable domain (missing parts from reference TRBV9 and TRBJ2-5): DSGVTQTPKHLITATGQRVTLRCSPRSGDLSVYWYQQSLDQGLQFLIQYYNGEERAKGNILERFSAQQFPDLHSELNLSSLELGDSALYFCASSVGLAGVETQYFGPGTRLLVL.